This TCR beta chain was found in a study of blood T cell repertoires in COVID-19. Study background: The cDNA or gDNA used as material had been derived from T cells, B-cell-depleted T cells, or PBMCs.

Generated by immunoSEQ multiplex PCR, the TCRdb table keeps only in-frame clones and is missing some. The repertoire holds over 150,000 clones, approximately 73% seen once, with 3.7% in the top ten. Germline values: CDR1 SGHTA, CDR2 FQGNSA. Trimming cost V 4 bases and J 5 bases, with 17 bases left between them. This CDR3 has 15 residues. This rearrangement joins TRBV7-2 to TRBJ2-5, with unresolved D. This TCR was recovered from an elderly woman with acute or convalescent COVID-19. Sequenced input: peripheral blood. The CDR3 nucleotides read TGTGCCAGCAGCTCACTCCGGGTCAATTGGGAGACCCAGTACTTC. Encoded protein: CASSSLRVNWETQYF. The full variable domain, with the rest looked up from reference TRBV7-2 and TRBJ2-5, is GAGVSQSPSNKVTEKGKDVELRCDPISGHTALYWYRQSLGQGLEFLIYFQGNSAPDKSGLPSDRFSAERTGGSVSTLTIQRTQQEDSAVYLCASSSLRVNWETQYFGPGTRLLVL.